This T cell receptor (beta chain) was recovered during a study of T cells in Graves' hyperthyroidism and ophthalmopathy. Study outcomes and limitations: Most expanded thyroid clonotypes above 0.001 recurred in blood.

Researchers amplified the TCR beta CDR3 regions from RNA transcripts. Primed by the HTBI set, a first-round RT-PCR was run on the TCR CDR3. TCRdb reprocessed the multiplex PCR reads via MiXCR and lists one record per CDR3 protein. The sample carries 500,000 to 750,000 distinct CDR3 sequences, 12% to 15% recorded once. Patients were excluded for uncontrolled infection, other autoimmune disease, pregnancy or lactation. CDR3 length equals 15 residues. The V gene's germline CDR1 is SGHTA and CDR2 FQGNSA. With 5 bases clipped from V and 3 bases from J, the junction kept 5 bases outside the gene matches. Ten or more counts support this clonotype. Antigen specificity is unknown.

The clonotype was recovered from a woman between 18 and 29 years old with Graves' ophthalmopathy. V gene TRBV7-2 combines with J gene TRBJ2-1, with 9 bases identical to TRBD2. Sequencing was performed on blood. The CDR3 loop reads CASSLGTSIYNEQFF. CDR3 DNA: TGTGCCAGCAGCCTTGGGACTAGCATCTACAATGAGCAGTTCTTC. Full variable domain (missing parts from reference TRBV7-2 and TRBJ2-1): GAGVSQSPSNKVTEKGKDVELRCDPISGHTALYWYRQSLGQGLEFLIYFQGNSAPDKSGLPSDRFSAERTGGSVSTLTIQRTQQEDSAVYLCASSLGTSIYNEQFFGPGTRLTVL.